One sample yielded the 21 T cell receptor beta chains listed below, sequenced in a study of blood T cell repertoires in COVID-19. Generated by immunoSEQ multiplex PCR, the TCRdb table keeps only in-frame clones and is missing some. This sample has hundreds of thousands of clones, with about 83% found just once. Sequenced material: peripheral blood. The receptors here all came from a woman aged 25 to 39 with COVID-19, enrolled during active disease.

The chain combines TRBV3-1 (or the pseudogene TRBV3-2) with TRBJ2-5, with a possible D match to TRBD2 (7 bases). Germline loops: CDR1 LGHDT, CDR2 YNNKEL (reference sequence). V gave up 4 bases and J gave up 5 bases, with 20 bases separating them. The CDR3 runs to 16 residues. CDR3 DNA sequence: TGTGCCAGCAGCCTGCCTGGGGGGGGGCCTCTGGAGACCCAGTACTTC. Protein: CASSLPGGGPLETQYF.

V usage is TRBV2 and J usage is TRBJ1-1, with a weak D call TRBD1 (5 bases). Per the germline V gene, CDR1 is SNHLY and CDR2 is FYNNEI. The CDR3 is 12 residues long. V was cut by 6 bases and J by 0 bases, with 5 bases left in between. CDR3 nucleotide sequence: TGTGCCAGCAGCAGGGTGAACACTGAAGCTTTCTTT. Protein: CASSRVNTEAFF. Using reference TRBV2 and TRBJ1-1 for the parts outside the CDR3, the full variable domain is EPEVTQTPSHQVTQMGQEVILRCVPISNHLYFYWYRQILGQKVEFLVSFYNNEISEKSEIFDDQFSVERPDGSNFTLKIRSTKLEDSAMYFCASSRVNTEAFFGQGTRLTVV.

This sequence joins TRBV11-2 and TRBJ2-7; weak D call: TRBD1 (6 bases). V was trimmed by 3 bases and J by 3 bases, leaving 9 bases between them. Germline V lookup: CDR1 SGHAT, CDR2 FQNNGV. The CDR3 loop spans 13 amino acids. The CDR3 DNA follows: TGTGCCAGCAGCTTGGGACACAGCTACGAGCAGTACTTC. Its protein is CASSLGHSYEQYF.

The J gene is TRBJ2-1, the V gene TRBV5-6; TRBD1 aligns across 8 bases. V shed 3 bases, J shed 7 bases, and the junction held 9 bases outside the gene matches. Germline CDR1 reads SGHDT; CDR2 reads YYEEEE. This CDR3 spans 15 amino acids. CDR3 residues: CASSSPGTGKNEQFF. The CDR3 DNA follows: TGTGCCAGCAGCTCCCCCGGGACAGGTAAGAATGAGCAGTTCTTC. Variable domain in full (rest from reference TRBV5-6 and TRBJ2-1): DAGVTQSPTHLIKTRGQQVTLRCSPKSGHDTVSWYQQALGQGPQFIFQYYEEEERQRGNFPDRFSGHQFPNYSSELNVNALLLGDSALYLCASSSPGTGKNEQFFGPGTRLTVL.

The genes are TRBV28 and TRBJ1-2; weak D call: TRBD1 (6 bases). Germline CDR1 and CDR2: MDHEN and SYDVKM. The CDR3 contains 13 residues. Trimming left V 7 bases short and J 5 bases short, with 14 bases between. Here the CDR3 reads CASTLQGRYGYTF. CDR3 in DNA: TGTGCCAGCACCCTACAGGGACGGTATGGCTACACCTTC.

This chain connects TRBV28 to TRBJ1-6; D unclear. Germline V lookup: CDR1 MDHEN, CDR2 SYDVKM. The CDR3 has 14 amino acids. Between the trimmed V and J ends, which lost 6 bases and 10 bases, there was a span of 16 bases. The CDR3 loop reads CASSLVNSGSPLHF. DNA for the CDR3: TGTGCCAGCAGCTTGGTTAACAGTGGGTCACCCCTCCACTTT. The full variable domain, completed using reference TRBV28 and TRBJ1-6, is DVKVTQSSRYLVKRTGEKVFLECVQDMDHENMFWYRQDPGLGLRLIYFSYDVKMKEKGDIPEGYSVSREKKERFSLILESASTNQTSMYLCASSLVNSGSPLHFGNGTRLTVT.

This clone turned up a few times. This chain joins TRBV19 and TRBJ2-2, with 7 bases aligning to TRBD2. Germline assignment: CDR1 LNHDA and CDR2 SQIVND (reference sequence). V lost 1 base and J lost 6; bases outside the gene matches: 14. This CDR3 has 18 amino acids. CDR3 sequence: CASSIGLWAGEMAGELFF. CDR3 nucleotides: TGTGCCAGTAGTATAGGGCTTTGGGCGGGAGAAATGGCCGGGGAGCTGTTTTTT.

The chain carries TRBV3-1 (or the pseudogene TRBV3-2) and TRBJ2-2; TRBD1 agrees at 9 bases. The CDR3 contains 14 residues. V trimming: 4 bases; J trimming: 10 bases; junction bases outside the gene matches: 7. Germline values: CDR1 LGHDT, CDR2 YNNKEL (reference sequence). The CDR3 is CASSRQGGNEELFF. CDR3 DNA: TGTGCCAGCAGCCGACAGGGGGGGAACGAGGAGCTGTTTTTT.

The chain employs TRBV7-6 and TRBJ2-7; TRBD1 aligns across 10 bases. Losses at the gene ends were 1 base for V and 7 bases for J; bases not matched to a gene: 10. There are 16 residues in the CDR3. The germline CDR1 and CDR2 sequences are SGHVS and FNYEAQ. CDR3 bases: TGTGCCAGCAGCTTAGGGGGACCGGGACAGGGGAGAGAGCAGTACTTC. It is translated as CASSLGGPGQGREQYF.

The rearrangement uses TRBV7-3 and TRBJ2-2; tentative D call: TRBD2 (5 bases). The CDR3 spans 14 residues. V lost 4 bases, J lost 2 bases, and 8 bases lay in between. Germline loops: CDR1 SGHTA, CDR2 FQGTGA. CDR3 in amino acids: CASSSDSNTGELFF. Written as DNA, the CDR3 is TGTGCCAGCAGCTCGGACTCAAACACCGGGGAGCTGTTTTTT.

This clone has a single count. V is TRBV7-2 and J is TRBJ2-1; D may be TRBD1 (6 bases). The germline CDR1 and CDR2 sequences are SGHTA and FQGNSA. Trimming took 5 bases from V and 9 from J, leaving 11 bases between them. This CDR3 is 12 amino acids long. The CDR3 DNA reads TGTGCCAGCAGCCGCGTGGGGGCTGAGCAGTTCTTC. Protein: CASSRVGAEQFF.

V is TRBV2 and J is TRBJ2-1; 8 bases are a match to TRBD2. This CDR3 contains 16 residues. Germline CDR1 SNHLY, CDR2 FYNNEI. Germline trimming cut 6 bases from V and 4 bases from J; bases unmatched to any gene: 11. The CDR3 coding sequence is TGTGCCAGCAGCCGGGACGGGAGGGCGGGGTACAATGAGCAGTTCTTC. The encoded protein is CASSRDGRAGYNEQFF.

This chain connects TRBV7-2 to TRBJ1-6; a possible D gene is TRBD1 (6 bases). This CDR3 contains 14 residues. V was clipped by 7 bases and J by 7 bases, with 14 bases between them. Germline assignment: CDR1 SGHTA and CDR2 FQGNSA. This chain's CDR3 is CASTSGVQNSPLHF. CDR3 in DNA: TGTGCCAGCACCTCAGGGGTCCAGAATTCACCCCTCCACTTT.

The chain carries TRBV7-8 and TRBJ2-4, with a possible D match to TRBD1 (6 bases). V dropped 5 bases and J dropped 0 bases, with 14 bases sitting between them. The CDR3 extends over 16 amino acids. Looked up from germline, CDR1 is SGHVS and CDR2 is FQNEAQ. The CDR3 DNA reads TGTGCCAGCAGCCCGGGGACATTAGTAGCCAAAAACATTCAGTACTTC. It encodes CASSPGTLVAKNIQYF.

Many counts were recorded for this clone. The sample holds other DNA sequences that translate to the same CDR3. This chain connects TRBV6-1 to TRBJ2-5; 11 bases are shared with TRBD2. Germline V gene sequence: CDR1 MNHNS, CDR2 SASEGT. V dropped 2 bases and J dropped 1; count of bases not matched to a gene: 0. The length of the CDR3 is 15 residues. CDR3 in DNA: TGTGCCAGCAGTGAACTAGCGGGGGGCCAAGAGACCCAGTACTTC. It yields the protein CASSELAGGQETQYF.

Here the CDR3 DNA reads TGTGCCAGCAGTATGGGACAGGGCGACATTCAGTACTTC. It translates to CASSMGQGDIQYF. The chain combines TRBV2 with TRBJ2-4; 9 nucleotides agree with TRBD1. This CDR3 has 13 residues. The V gene end was trimmed by 5 bases and the J gene end by 8 bases; junction bases not matched to a gene: 4. Germline CDR1 reads SNHLY; CDR2 reads FYNNEI.

This chain uses TRBV19 with TRBJ1-1; TRBD1 aligns across 7 bases. The junction had 6 bases not matched to a gene; V was cut back by 5 bases and J by 3 bases. This CDR3 contains 14 residues. The germline V gene encodes CDR1 LNHDA and CDR2 SQIVND (reference sequence). CDR3 DNA sequence: TGTGCCAGTAGTGCCCGGGACAGCTACACTGAAGCTTTCTTT. Its protein is CASSARDSYTEAFF.

The V and J genes are TRBV9 and TRBJ2-3; D is possibly TRBD2 (6 bases). V was pared by 2 bases and J by 6 bases, with 13 bases between. The germline CDR1 and CDR2 sequences are SGDLS and YYNGEE. This CDR3 is 14 amino acids long. The CDR3 DNA follows: TGTGCCAGCAGCGTTCGACTGCTAGCGGATACGCAGTATTTT. Protein: CASSVRLLADTQYF.

The chain couples TRBV12-3 or TRBV12-4 to TRBJ1-6; D gene unclear. This CDR3 is built from 13 residues. V gave up 3 bases and J gave up 9 bases, with 9 bases separating them. The CDR3 DNA reads as TGTGCCAGCAGTTTTGAGGAGTTTTCACCCCTCCACTTT. It is translated as CASSFEEFSPLHF.

The chain has TRBV5-1 and TRBJ2-3; 10 nucleotides line up with TRBD2. The CDR3 has 17 amino acids. Germline CDR1 reads SGHRS; CDR2 reads YFSETQ. The junction had 9 bases not matched to a gene; V was cut back by 4 bases and J by 1 base. The CDR3 DNA reads TGCGCCAGCAGCCCGGGGGCTAGCGGGGGCCGCACAGATACGCAGTATTTT. Amino acids: CASSPGASGGRTDTQYF.

The V gene is TRBV4-1, the J gene TRBJ1-3; 7 nucleotides match TRBD1. The germline gives CDR1 MGHRA, CDR2 YSYEKL. The J segment lost 0 bases and the V segment lost 2 bases, leaving 1 base of the junction unmatched. CDR3 length equals 15 residues. The DNA for the CDR3 is TGCGCCAGCAGCCAAAACAGGGGCTCTGGAAACACCATATATTTT. Its protein is CASSQNRGSGNTIYF.